The present T cell receptor (beta chain) was sequenced within a study of shared clonotypes between healthy human individuals. Clones were sequenced by immunoSEQ multiplex PCR, and TCRdb holds only the in-frame ones, with some missing. This table has about a million clones, 60% to 85% appearing once. V lost 3 bases and J 3 bases, leaving 12 bases between the germline ends. The germline gives CDR1 MDHEN, CDR2 SYDVKM. The CDR3 has 15 amino acids. This sequence was found in a young man in good health. V usage is TRBV28 and J usage is TRBJ1-3; D is unresolved. The sequenced sample consisted of memory CD4+ T cells sorted from blood. Subset specified: CD45RA-negative fraction. Written as DNA, the CDR3 is TGTGCCAGCAGTTTCGCCTTCTCACGTGGAAACACCATATATTTT. It yields the protein CASSFAFSRGNTIYF. The entire variable domain, with the rest obtained from reference TRBV28 and TRBJ1-3, is as follows: DVKVTQSSRYLVKRTGEKVFLECVQDMDHENMFWYRQDPGLGLRLIYFSYDVKMKEKGDIPEGYSVSREKKERFSLILESASTNQTSMYLCASSFAFSRGNTIYFGEGSWLTVV.